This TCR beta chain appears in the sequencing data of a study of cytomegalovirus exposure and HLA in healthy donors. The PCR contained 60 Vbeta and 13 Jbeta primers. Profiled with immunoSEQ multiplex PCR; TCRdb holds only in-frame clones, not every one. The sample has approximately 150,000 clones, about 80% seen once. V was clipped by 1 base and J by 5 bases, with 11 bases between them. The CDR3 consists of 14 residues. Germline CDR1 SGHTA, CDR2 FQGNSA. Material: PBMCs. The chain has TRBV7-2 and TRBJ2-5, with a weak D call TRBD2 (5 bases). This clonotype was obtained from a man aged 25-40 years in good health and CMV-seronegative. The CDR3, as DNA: TGTGCCAGCAGCTTAGACTCCCGGAGGGAGACCCAGTACTTC. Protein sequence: CASSLDSRRETQYF.